This TCR beta chain was captured by sequencing in a study of OX40 agonist ivuxolimab in advanced cancers. The method was immunoSEQ multiplex PCR; TCRdb's version includes in-frame clones alone and lacks a portion of them. The sample includes around 34,000 clones, about 89% of them seen just once. Germline V gene data show CDR1 as SNHLY and CDR2 as FYNNEI. V lost 3 bases and J 3 bases, leaving 11 bases between the germline ends. The CDR3 has 14 residues. This chain connects TRBV2 to TRBJ1-1, with a weak D call TRBD1 (6 bases). The sequence came from an adult with an advanced solid tumor such as melanoma, head and neck, liver or kidney cancer. The specimen comprised CD4+ or CD8+ T cells sorted from blood, sampled in a trial of the OX40 agonist ivuxolimab. This CDR3 is CASSDWGAHTEAFF. CDR3 nucleotide sequence: TGTGCCAGCAGTGATTGGGGGGCTCACACTGAAGCTTTCTTT.